The next 22 T cell receptor beta chains were all read from a single sample in a study of identical twins. MiXCR, applied by TCRdb to the 5' RACE reads, yields one record per CDR3 protein. Here the sample spans 1.5 million or so distinct CDR3 sequences, around 33% being singletons. The sequenced sample consisted of cord blood. Receptors were obtained from a newborn girl in good health.

The chain links TRBV10-2 to TRBJ2-7; no clear D gene. Germline-derived CDR1 and CDR2 are WSHSY and SAAADI. Trimming took 3 bases from V and 4 from J, leaving 13 bases between them. The CDR3 has 14 amino acids. The CDR3 region has the DNA TGCGCCAGCAGTGAAAATGGTCCCCAGTACGAGCAGTACTTC. This codes for CASSENGPQYEQYF.

This clonotype was observed a few times. The CDR3 nucleotides are TGCAGTGCTCCACAGGGTGGAGGGGAGACCCAGTACTTC. Its translation is CSAPQGGGETQYF. V and J are TRBV20-1 and TRBJ2-5; either TRBD1 or TRBD2 may fit D (6 bases each). CDR1 is DFQATT, CDR2 SNEGSKA, per germline (reference sequence). The CDR3 has 13 residues. Between the trimmed V and J ends, which lost 5 bases and 5 bases, there was a span of 15 bases.

The chain employs TRBV14 and TRBJ2-5; maybe TRBD2 (5 bases). V lost 1 base, J lost 11 bases, and 26 bases lay in between. The CDR3 length is 17 residues. Germline V lookup: CDR1 SGHDN, CDR2 FVKESK. CDR3 loop: CASSQGFLSRPSGEQYF. The CDR3 DNA sequence: TGTGCCAGCAGCCAAGGATTCCTTAGTCGACCCAGCGGTGAGCAGTACTTC.

This clonotype was detected only a few times. V is TRBV20-1 and J is TRBJ2-7; D call uncertain. The CDR3 has 14 amino acids. Germline-derived CDR1 and CDR2 are DFQATT and SNEGSKA (reference sequence). The V and J ends lost 8 bases and 2 bases respectively, with 19 bases between them. The CDR3 bases are TGCAGTTATCCCACCCGGGCGCTACCCTACGAGCAGTACTTC. Residues: CSYPTRALPYEQYF.

This chain links TRBV6-6 with TRBJ2-7; perhaps TRBD2 as D (5 bases). Trimming took 6 bases from V and 2 from J, leaving 17 bases between them. Per germline, CDR1 MNHNY and CDR2 SVGAGI (reference sequence). The CDR3 has 15 residues. CDR3 protein: CASRQLQDGTYEQYF. The CDR3 DNA reads as TGTGCCAGCAGACAGCTCCAGGACGGGACCTACGAGCAGTACTTC.

The chain uses TRBV7-8 and TRBJ2-7; tentative D call: TRBD2 (6 bases). Looked up from germline, CDR1 is SGHVS and CDR2 is FQNEAQ. This CDR3 has 15 residues. The V end lost 4 bases, the J end lost 0 bases, and 13 bases lay between the germline ends. CDR3: CASSSRRELSYEQYF. CDR3 bases: TGTGCCAGCAGCTCAAGGAGGGAGCTCTCCTACGAGCAGTACTTC.

This clonotype was detected a few times. The chain uses TRBV5-1 and TRBJ2-3, with D possibly TRBD2 on 5 matching bases. Trimming shortened V by 1 base and J by 0 bases, and 15 bases separated the two germline ends. The CDR3 is 17 amino acids. CDR1 and CDR2 from the germline V gene are SGHRS and YFSETQ. The CDR3 coding sequence is TGCGCCAGCAGCTTGCAGGCGGGCACTTGGAGCACAGATACGCAGTATTTT. Translation: CASSLQAGTWSTDTQYF.

V and J are TRBV6-5 and TRBJ1-2; weak D call: TRBD1 (6 bases). The CDR3 loop spans 15 amino acids. Deletions cut 6 bases from V and 7 bases from J, with 21 bases between. Germline assignment: CDR1 MNHEY and CDR2 SVGAGI. CDR3 nucleotides: TGTGCCAGCAGGTCCACAGGGATGGAGGACTGTGGCTACACCTTC. Residues: CASRSTGMEDCGYTF.

This clonotype was counted many times. This chain links TRBV29-1 with TRBJ2-7; D not certain. Germline assignment: CDR1 SQVTM and CDR2 ANQGSEA. The CDR3 runs 12 residues. V lost 5 bases, J lost 3 bases, and 11 bases lay in between. Here the CDR3 reads CSVQRLFYEQYF. The CDR3, as DNA: TGCAGCGTTCAGCGACTTTTCTACGAGCAGTACTTC.

The chain joins TRBV20-1 to TRBJ2-4, with D uncertain. Germline lookup yields CDR1 DFQATT and CDR2 SNEGSKA (reference sequence). The ends were cut back, 1 base at V and 11 bases at J, with 15 bases in the middle. The length of the CDR3 is 13 residues. CDR3 coding DNA: TGCAGTGCTAGAGTTAGTGGGAACAAATTTCAGTACTTC. Translation gives CSARVSGNKFQYF.

This chain connects TRBV14 to TRBJ2-7; no definite D call. V shed 4 bases and J shed 4 bases, with 17 bases lying between them. The germline gives CDR1 SGHDN, CDR2 FVKESK. CDR3 length: 15 amino acids. CDR3 in amino acids: CASSLSARVRYEQYF. Written as DNA, the CDR3 is TGTGCCAGCAGCCTATCGGCAAGGGTTCGGTACGAGCAGTACTTC.

This clonotype was picked up many times. The V gene is TRBV20-1, the J gene TRBJ2-1; TRBD2 is a possible D gene (6 bases). Germline V gives CDR1 DFQATT, CDR2 SNEGSKA (reference sequence). CDR3 length: 12 amino acids. Trimming took off 5 bases at V and 8 bases at J, with 13 bases between the two ends. The CDR3 nucleotides read TGCAGTGCTGGCCGACTAGTCCATGAGCAGTTCTTC. Translated, it gives CSAGRLVHEQFF.

Remarks on this clonotype: It may be a read error: a sequence one base away is much more abundant. This sequence joins TRBV12-3 or TRBV12-4 and TRBJ2-1, with no clear D. The CDR3 runs to 12 residues. Trimming took 4 bases from V and 5 from J, leaving 6 bases between them. The DNA for the CDR3 is TGTGCCAGCAGTTCCCCCCACAATGAGCAGTTCTTC. Translated, it gives CASSSPHNEQFF.

This clonotype was detected a few times. The chain links TRBV11-2 to TRBJ2-1; D is possibly TRBD2 (6 bases). V lost 5 bases and J lost 0, with 8 bases in between. The CDR3 consists of 14 residues. Per the germline V gene, CDR1 is SGHAT and CDR2 is FQNNGV. The CDR3 DNA is TGTGCCAGCAGCCGGGGGTTCTCCTACAATGAGCAGTTCTTC. This gives the protein CASSRGFSYNEQFF.

This chain links TRBV12-3 or TRBV12-4 with TRBJ2-1, with D possibly matching TRBD1 (6 bases). The CDR3 totals 15 residues. Trimming removed 5 bases from V and 5 bases from J, with 16 bases in between. DNA of the CDR3: TGTGCCAGCAGTCATGACAGGTTGACTCACAATGAGCAGTTCTTC. Amino acid sequence: CASSHDRLTHNEQFF.

This clonotype was counted a few times. The chain links TRBV3-1 to TRBJ2-1; no reliable D call. V lost 4 bases, J lost 3 bases, and 7 bases lay in between. Germline CDR1 and CDR2: LGHDT and YNNKEL (reference sequence). CDR3 length: 13 amino acids. CDR3 in DNA: TGTGCCAGCAGCCCTAAACTCTACAATGAGCAGTTCTTC. The encoded protein is CASSPKLYNEQFF.

Written as DNA, the CDR3 is TGTGCCAGCCTCATAGCGGGTCGGGGCACCGGGGAGCTGTTTTTT. It specifies CASLIAGRGTGELFF. The V call is TRBV2, the J call TRBJ2-2; 7 bases fit TRBD2. The junction had 10 bases not matched to a gene; V was cut back by 8 bases and J by 4 bases. The CDR3 consists of 15 residues. Germline lookup yields CDR1 SNHLY and CDR2 FYNNEI.

This clonotype was observed a few times. The junction does not match germline at one end; this may be a read error. This sequence joins TRBV7-2 and TRBJ2-3; TRBD2 is a possible D gene (7 bases). Germline loops: CDR1 SGHTA, CDR2 FQGNSA. This CDR3 contains 16 residues. CDR3 in DNA: TGTGCCAGCGGCTTAGGGGGAGGGAAGGTGACAGATACGCAGTATTTT. Its translation: CASGLGGGKVTDTQYF.

This rearrangement joins TRBV2 to TRBJ2-7; either TRBD1 or TRBD2 may supply D (5 bases each). The length of the CDR3 is 12 residues. With 7 bases removed from V and 2 bases from J, the gap between germline ends came to 9 bases. CDR1 and CDR2 (germline): SNHLY, FYNNEI. CDR3 region: CASNEGTYEQYF. CDR3 in DNA: TGTGCCAGCAACGAGGGGACCTACGAGCAGTACTTC.

The rearrangement links TRBV4-2 to TRBJ2-2; D is unresolved. The CDR3 length is 15 residues. Germline V lookup: CDR1 LGHNA, CDR2 YNFKEQ. The germline V and J ends were trimmed by 0 bases and 3 bases, with 8 bases remaining between them. The CDR3 nucleotides are TGTGCCAGCAGCCAAGATCTATCAGACACCGGGGAGCTGTTTTTT. Protein: CASSQDLSDTGELFF.

This clonotype appeared many times. The junction shows a germline mismatch at one end, possibly a read error. The chain is built from TRBV6-6 and TRBJ2-1; 10 nucleotides line up with TRBD2. CDR1 is MNHNY, CDR2 SVGAGI, per germline (reference sequence). The CDR3 runs 15 residues. The CDR3 sequence: CASSYGLAVYNEQFF. CDR3 sequence (DNA): TGCGCCAGCAGCTATGGACTAGCGGTCTACAATGAGCAGTTCTTC.

The V and J genes are TRBV20-1 and TRBJ2-1, with D maybe TRBD2 (5 bases). Trimming took off 5 bases at V and 4 bases at J, with 15 bases between the two ends. CDR1 DFQATT and CDR2 SNEGSKA come from the germline V gene (reference sequence). CDR3 length equals 14 residues. CDR3 sequence (DNA): TGCAGTGCTCTACTATCGGGGTTTTACAATGAGCAGTTCTTC. Protein sequence: CSALLSGFYNEQFF.